The sample holds many counts of the clone carrying this TCR beta chain. No antigen is known for it. The data stem from a study of neurological immune-mediated disorders. Synthesis of cDNA was accomplished via 5'RACE employing 10-nucleotide random UMIs. A single record per CDR3 protein comes from TCRdb applying MiXCR to the 5' RACE reads. Of about 19,000 distinct CDR3 sequences in the sample, around 7.6% were seen once. Trimming took 0 bases from V and 4 from J, leaving 16 bases between them. Germline CDR1 is LNHNV and CDR2 is YYDKDF (reference sequence). This CDR3 spans 17 amino acids. General study points: There were no CDR3 amino acid sequences shared by expanded clones across subjects, a result suggesting private repertoires in all groups. The level of TCR clonal expansion was highest in patients with HTLV-1-associated myelopathy and lowest in multiple sclerosis, where it fell below the level seen in healthy controls.

Libraries from sorted cells used around 1 million T cells (CD4+ or CD8+). Material for sequencing was CD8+ T cells from blood. The rearrangement joins TRBV15 to TRBJ1-5; D is uncertain. This receptor was identified in a woman younger than 45 with HTLV-1-associated myelopathy (HAM/TSP). CDR3 DNA sequence: TGTGCCACCAGCAGAGACCGGGGAATTTGGGCAAATCAGCCCCAGCATTTT. Translated, it gives CATSRDRGIWANQPQHF.